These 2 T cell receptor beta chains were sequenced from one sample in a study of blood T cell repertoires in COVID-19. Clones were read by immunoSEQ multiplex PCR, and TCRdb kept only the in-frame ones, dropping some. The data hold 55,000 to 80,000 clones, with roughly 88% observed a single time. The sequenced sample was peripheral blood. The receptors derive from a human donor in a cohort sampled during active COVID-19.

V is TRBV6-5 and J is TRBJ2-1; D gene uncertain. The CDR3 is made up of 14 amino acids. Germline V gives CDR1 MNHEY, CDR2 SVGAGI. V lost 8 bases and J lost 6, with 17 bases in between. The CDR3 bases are TGTGCCAGCCGCATGAACTCCCTCGGCAATGAGCAGTTCTTC. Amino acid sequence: CASRMNSLGNEQFF.

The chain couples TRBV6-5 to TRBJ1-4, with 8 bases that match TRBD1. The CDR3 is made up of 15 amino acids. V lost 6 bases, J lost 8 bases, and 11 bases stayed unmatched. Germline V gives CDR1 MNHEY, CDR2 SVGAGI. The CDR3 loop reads CASSDRGQATEKLFF. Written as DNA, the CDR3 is TGTGCCAGCAGCGACCGGGGACAGGCTACCGAAAAACTGTTTTTT.